Listed below are T cell receptor beta chains from one sample, sequenced in a study of blood T cell repertoires in COVID-19. TCRdb's copy holds only in-frame clones and misses some; the assay was immunoSEQ multiplex PCR. The table has over 250,000 clones, around nine tenths seen once. What was sequenced was peripheral blood. The receptor set was obtained from a woman in her 70s with COVID-19, enrolled during active disease. CDR3s include the opening cysteine and the closing phenylalanine or tryptophan. The D gene is left open where the match is weak. Expanded clones are given a class, and other clones once, few, many or no size at all.

clone_size | d_call | j_call | v_call | cdr3_aa | cdr3_nt
- | - | TRBJ1-2 | TRBV7-9 | CASRREYGYTF | TGTGCCAGCAGGCGGGAGTATGGCTACACCTTC
- | - | TRBJ1-2 | TRBV18 | CASSNTGISDGYTF | TGTGCCAGCTCGAATACAGGGATTTCGGATGGCTACACCTTC
once | - | TRBJ1-2 | TRBV7-9 | CASSLAGTIDYGYTF | TGTGCCAGCAGCTTAGCGGGGACAATCGACTATGGCTACACCTTC
- | TRBD2 | TRBJ2-3 | TRBV12-3/TRBV12-4 | CASSRGVLGTQYF | TGTGCCAGCAGCCGGGGGGTCTTGGGTACGCAGTATTTT
- | - | TRBJ1-1 | TRBV4-3 | CASTWGLGAYTEAFF | TGCGCCAGCACCTGGGGGCTGGGGGCGTACACTGAAGCTTTCTTT
- | TRBD2 | TRBJ2-3 | TRBV19 | CASSTFATSGNTDTQYF | TGTGCCAGTAGTACCTTTGCGACTAGCGGGAACACAGATACGCAGTATTTT
- | TRBD1 | TRBJ1-4 | TRBV3-1/TRBV3-2 | CASSRSGQGAEKLFF | TGTGCCAGCAGCCGGTCTGGGCAGGGGGCAGAAAAACTGTTTTTT
- | - | TRBJ1-2 | TRBV5-1 | CASSLVAGGDYGYTF | TGCGCCAGCAGCTTGGTAGCGGGGGGCGACTATGGCTACACCTTC
- | - | TRBJ2-2 | TRBV24-1 | CATSEATGVGELFF | TGTGCCACCAGTGAAGCGACGGGAGTCGGGGAGCTGTTTTTT
few | - | TRBJ1-1 | TRBV9 | CASSVAALVERGTEAFF | TGTGCCAGCAGCGTAGCTGCGTTGGTCGAACGGGGTACTGAAGCTTTCTTT
- | TRBD2 | TRBJ2-1 | TRBV11-2 | CASSSTGTSFRNEQFF | TGTGCCAGCAGCTCCACCGGGACTAGTTTTAGGAATGAGCAGTTCTTC
- | - | TRBJ2-5 | TRBV6-4 | CASSDCEGTKETQYF | TGTGCCAGCAGTGACTGTGAAGGGACAAAAGAGACCCAGTACTTC
- | - | TRBJ1-3 | TRBV4-3 | CASSQGVGAGNTIYF | TGCGCCAGCAGCCAAGGGGTGGGGGCAGGAAACACCATATATTTT
- | TRBD1 | TRBJ2-7 | TRBV9 | CASSAPGQGGYEQYF | TGTGCCAGCAGCGCCCCGGGACAGGGGGGATACGAGCAGTACTTC
- | - | TRBJ1-1 | TRBV4-1 | CASSQPGMRPVAPFF | TGCGCCAGCAGCCAACCCGGGATGCGGCCGGTGGCGCCTTTCTTT
- | - | TRBJ1-5 | TRBV7-9 | CASSYDRQPQHF | TGTGCCAGCAGTTATGACAGGCAGCCCCAGCATTTT
once | - | TRBJ1-2 | TRBV27 | CASSLSRDSYGYTF | TGTGCCAGCAGTTTATCACGCGACAGTTATGGCTACACCTTC
- | - | TRBJ1-1 | TRBV5-1 | CASSLAIGQSPEAFF | TGCGCCAGCAGCTTGGCCATCGGACAGAGCCCTGAAGCTTTCTTT
- | - | TRBJ2-2 | TRBV30 | CAWQEGTGELFF | TGTGCCTGGCAGGAGGGCACCGGGGAGCTGTTTTTT
- | TRBD1 | TRBJ2-1 | TRBV19 | CASSEQGVSYNEQFF | TGTGCCAGTAGTGAACAGGGGGTATCCTACAATGAGCAGTTCTTC
- | TRBD1 | TRBJ2-7 | TRBV6-5 | CASSYYRGPGAEQYF | TGTGCCAGCAGTTACTACAGGGGGCCCGGGGCCGAGCAGTACTTC
- | - | TRBJ1-3 | TRBV18 | CASSSLEGGSGNTIYF | TGTGCCAGCTCGTCCCTAGAGGGAGGCTCTGGAAACACCATATATTTT
- | - | TRBJ2-1 | TRBV27 | CATRSGVSYNEQFF | TGTGCCACCCGGTCGGGGGTCTCCTACAATGAGCAGTTCTTC
- | TRBD2 | TRBJ2-7 | TRBV6-2/TRBV6-3 | CASSYSGSGAYEQYF | TGTGCCAGCAGTTACTCTGGTAGCGGGGCTTACGAGCAGTACTTC
- | TRBD1 | TRBJ1-2 | TRBV6-5 | CASRDTGGRYGYTF | TGTGCCAGCAGGGATACAGGGGGCCGCTATGGCTACACCTTC
- | TRBD2 | TRBJ2-7 | TRBV28 | CASTARTSGRVGAYEQYF | TGTGCCAGCACTGCTAGGACTAGCGGGAGAGTCGGGGCTTACGAGCAGTACTTC
- | - | TRBJ2-7 | TRBV3-1/TRBV3-2 | CASSQGLGGTYEQYF | TGTGCCAGCAGCCAAGGGCTGGGGGGAACCTACGAGCAGTACTTC
- | - | TRBJ2-3 | TRBV6-1 | CASSDASWGVPDTQYF | TGTGCCAGCAGTGACGCCTCCTGGGGCGTCCCAGATACGCAGTATTTT
once | TRBD1 | TRBJ1-2 | TRBV7-8 | CASSPKTGFLFHGYTF | TGTGCCAGCAGCCCGAAGACAGGGTTCCTTTTCCATGGCTACACCTTC
- | - | TRBJ1-2 | TRBV20-1 | CSASPGGRNYGYTF | TGCAGTGCTAGTCCCGGGGGAAGGAACTATGGCTACACCTTC
- | - | TRBJ1-1 | TRBV6-5 | CASSRGTDEREAFF | TGTGCCAGCAGTCGGGGGACGGACGAAAGAGAAGCTTTCTTT
- | - | TRBJ1-2 | TRBV28 | CASSPGAKTSYGYTF | TGTGCCAGCAGTCCAGGGGCTAAGACATCCTATGGCTACACCTTC
- | - | TRBJ1-2 | TRBV11-3 | CASSLDSSRGYTF | TGTGCCAGCAGCTTGGACTCCTCGCGCGGCTACACCTTC
- | TRBD1 | TRBJ1-4 | TRBV6-5 | CASRRTGQREKLFF | TGTGCCAGCAGACGGACAGGGCAGCGGGAAAAACTGTTTTTT
- | - | TRBJ1-5 | TRBV28 | CASRSAGQPQHF | TGTGCCAGCAGATCTGCAGGACAGCCCCAGCATTTT
- | TRBD2 | TRBJ2-1 | TRBV7-6 | CASSGTQGGSYNEQFF | TGTGCCAGCAGCGGAACGCAGGGAGGGTCCTACAATGAGCAGTTCTTC
- | TRBD1 | TRBJ1-2 | TRBV25-1 | CASSRGYGTGNYGYTF | TGTGCCAGCAGCCGGGGGTACGGGACAGGCAACTATGGCTACACCTTC
- | TRBD1 | TRBJ1-4 | TRBV19 | CASGTGGVFTNEKLFF | TGTGCCAGCGGGACAGGGGGCGTCTTCACTAATGAAAAACTGTTTTTT
- | TRBD2 | TRBJ2-1 | TRBV11-1 | CASSLGFAGGRSWFF | TGTGCCAGCAGCTTAGGTTTCGCGGGAGGGCGGAGCTGGTTCTTC
few | - | TRBJ1-1 | TRBV6-5 | CASRQGDAFF | TGTGCCAGCAGACAGGGTGACGCTTTCTTT
- | TRBD1 | TRBJ1-6 | TRBV28 | CASSRGTGSNSPLHF | TGTGCCAGCAGTAGAGGGACAGGGAGTAATTCACCCCTCCACTTT
- | TRBD2 | TRBJ2-2 | TRBV6-5 | CASRDRGAGELFF | TGTGCCAGCAGGGATCGGGGGGCCGGGGAGCTGTTTTTT
- | TRBD1 | TRBJ1-3 | TRBV7-9 | CASSDRGTGVSGNTIYF | TGTGCCAGCAGCGATAGGGGGACAGGCGTCTCTGGAAACACCATATATTTT
- | - | TRBJ1-1 | TRBV4-2 | CASSQDGRWGAEAFF | TGTGCCAGCAGCCAAGACGGCAGGTGGGGGGCTGAAGCTTTCTTT
- | - | TRBJ2-7 | TRBV6-2/TRBV6-3 | CASRPLRDAYEQYF | TGTGCCAGCAGACCTCTCAGGGATGCCTACGAGCAGTACTTC
- | TRBD1 | TRBJ2-1 | TRBV5-1 | CASSLGTGNYNEQFF | TGCGCCAGCAGCTTAGGGACAGGTAACTACAATGAGCAGTTCTTC
- | - | TRBJ2-5 | TRBV18 | CASSFHRDGQETQYF | TGTGCCAGCTCGTTTCACAGGGACGGACAAGAGACCCAGTACTTC
once | - | TRBJ2-1 | TRBV10-3 | CAISVEQEQFF | TGTGCCATCAGTGTAGAGCAAGAGCAGTTCTTC
- | - | TRBJ1-6 | TRBV6-5 | CASSRQERDNSPLHF | TGTGCCAGCAGTCGACAGGAGAGGGATAATTCACCCCTCCACTTT
- | - | TRBJ1-5 | TRBV11-2 | CASSLDRNNQPQHF | TGTGCCAGCAGCTTAGACAGAAACAATCAGCCCCAGCATTTT
- | TRBD2 | TRBJ2-1 | TRBV5-4 | CASRFGLASYNEQFF | TGTGCCAGCAGATTTGGACTAGCTTCCTACAATGAGCAGTTCTTC
- | TRBD1 | TRBJ2-7 | TRBV19 | CASSTTGGNEQYF | TGTGCCAGTAGTACGACAGGGGGCAACGAGCAGTACTTC
- | - | TRBJ2-7 | TRBV28 | CASSPGIVEQYF | TGTGCCAGCAGTCCAGGGATCGTCGAGCAGTACTTC